Listed here are 21 T cell receptor beta chains from one sample, sequenced in a study of blood T cell repertoires in COVID-19. The data were produced by immunoSEQ multiplex PCR, yet TCRdb's version contains in-frame clones alone and is incomplete. The sample has approximately 170,000 clones, about nine tenths seen once. Sequencing used peripheral blood. The receptors shown here come from a man aged 65 to 79 with acute or convalescent COVID-19.

The chain couples TRBV4-2 to TRBJ1-2; TRBD1 is a possible D gene (6 bases). The V end was cut by 2 bases, the J end by 2 bases, with 12 bases between. The CDR3 has 15 amino acids. Germline V gene sequence: CDR1 LGHNA, CDR2 YNFKEQ. Here the CDR3 reads CASSQQDRRNYGYTF. The CDR3 coding sequence is TGTGCCAGCAGCCAACAAGACAGGAGGAACTATGGCTACACCTTC.

The CDR3 sequence: CASSRRGRGGDQETQYF. The CDR3 DNA reads as TGTGCCAGCAGCCGCCGAGGGCGGGGGGGCGACCAAGAGACCCAGTACTTC. The chain is built from TRBV4-2 and TRBJ2-5, with 9 bases aligning to TRBD2. CDR3 size: 17 residues. Germline V gives CDR1 LGHNA, CDR2 YNFKEQ. After removal of 4 bases from V and 0 bases from J, the junction contained 9 bases not matched to a gene.

This clone was detected only once. The chain uses TRBV28 and TRBJ2-1; 11 positions agree with TRBD2. Germline CDR1 is MDHEN and CDR2 is SYDVKM. The CDR3 runs to 16 residues. The V gene end was trimmed by 7 bases and the J gene end by 4 bases; junction bases not matched to a gene: 9. The CDR3 protein is CASNPTSGRGYNEQFF. CDR3 coding DNA: TGTGCCAGCAACCCAACTAGCGGGAGAGGGTACAATGAGCAGTTCTTC.

V and J are TRBV28 and TRBJ1-1, with a weak D call TRBD1 (6 bases). Trimming removed 2 bases from V and 0 bases from J, with 13 bases in between. Germline CDR1 reads MDHEN; CDR2 reads SYDVKM. The CDR3 extends over 16 amino acids. CDR3 loop: CASSLPQGRVNTEAFF. The CDR3 DNA follows: TGTGCCAGCAGTTTACCCCAGGGGAGAGTGAACACTGAAGCTTTCTTT.

The chain couples TRBV4-2 to TRBJ2-7; TRBD2 is a possible D gene (5 bases). Germline loops: CDR1 LGHNA, CDR2 YNFKEQ. V lost 0 bases, J lost 2 bases, and 8 bases lay in between. This CDR3 spans 14 amino acids. CDR3 residues: CASSQEAGPYEQYF. The CDR3 bases are TGTGCCAGCAGCCAAGAGGCGGGTCCCTACGAGCAGTACTTC.

The count of this clone is one. V gene TRBV27 combines with J gene TRBJ2-2; D may be TRBD2 (7 bases). V dropped 2 bases and J dropped 1 base, with 8 bases sitting between them. The CDR3 covers 15 residues. From germline, CDR1 is MNHEY and CDR2 SMNVEV (reference sequence). CDR3 in DNA: TGTGCCAGCAGTTTAAGGGGGGGGAACACCGGGGAGCTGTTTTTT. Translating it yields CASSLRGGNTGELFF.

V is TRBV27 and J is TRBJ2-3; D call uncertain. Germline V gives CDR1 MNHEY, CDR2 SMNVEV (reference sequence). The V gene lost 7 bases and the J gene lost 1 base, with 9 bases spanning the gap. This CDR3 comprises 13 residues. CDR3 in DNA: TGTGCCAGCACCGTCATAGGCACAGATACGCAGTATTTT. It translates to CASTVIGTDTQYF.

The genes are TRBV9 and TRBJ2-6; the match to TRBD1 covers 9 bases. Per the germline V gene, CDR1 is SGDLS and CDR2 is YYNGEE. V lost 3 bases, J lost 4 bases, and 14 bases stayed unmatched. This CDR3 comprises 19 residues. CDR3 region: CASSAVGQGTFWGANVLTF. The CDR3 DNA reads TGTGCCAGCAGCGCGGTGGGACAGGGAACATTTTGGGGGGCCAACGTCCTGACTTTC.

CDR3 sequence reads: CASSRLLPQRTEAFF. In DNA, the CDR3 is TGCGCCAGCAGCCGCCTACTTCCTCAGCGGACTGAAGCTTTCTTT. The rearrangement links TRBV4-3 to TRBJ1-1; D is undetermined. Germline values: CDR1 LGHNA, CDR2 YSLEER. Trimming shortened V by 4 bases and J by 5 bases, and 17 bases separated the two germline ends. The CDR3 is made up of 15 amino acids.

This clone turned up a few times. As DNA, the CDR3 is TGTGCCAGCAGCCTCTCGACAGGGGGCCCGAACACTGAAGCTTTCTTT. This codes for CASSLSTGGPNTEAFF. The chain joins TRBV7-8 to TRBJ1-1; 10 bases agree with TRBD1. The germline gives CDR1 SGHVS, CDR2 FQNEAQ. V shed 5 bases, J shed 1 base, and the junction held 7 bases outside the gene matches. The CDR3 sequence is 16 residues long.

This chain links TRBV25-1 with TRBJ1-2; D may be TRBD1 (5 bases). This CDR3 contains 13 residues. Looked up from germline, CDR1 is MGHDK and CDR2 is SYGVNS. Trimming cost V 8 bases and J 6 bases, with 16 bases left between them. This chain's CDR3 is CASSRPQGNGYTF. CDR3 coding DNA: TGTGCCAGCTCCCGACCGCAGGGAAATGGCTACACCTTC.

The chain joins TRBV7-9 to TRBJ2-2, with 8 bases identical to TRBD1. CDR1 and CDR2 (germline): SEHNR, FQNEAQ (reference sequence). Trimming at V came to 5 bases and at J to 5 bases, leaving 7 bases not matched to a gene. CDR3 length: 15 residues. CDR3 loop: CASSKGQVRTGELFF. In DNA form, the CDR3 reads TGTGCCAGCAGCAAGGGACAGGTGCGGACCGGGGAGCTGTTTTTT. The full variable domain, its missing parts supplied by reference TRBV7-9 and TRBJ2-2, is DTGVSQNPRHKITKRGQNVTFRCDPISEHNRLYWYRQTLGQGPEFLTYFQNEAQLEKSRLLSDRFSAERPKGSFSTLEIQRTEQGDSAMYLCASSKGQVRTGELFFGEGSRLTVL.

The J gene is TRBJ1-2, the V gene TRBV24-1; a weak D match, TRBD1 (5 bases). CDR3 size: 13 residues. V was shortened by 4 bases and J by 7 bases, with 12 bases between the two germline ends. CDR1 is KGHDR, CDR2 SFDVKD, per germline. For the CDR3, the DNA is TGTGCCACCAGTGAACAGGATCTGGTTGGCTACACCTTC. The encoded protein is CATSEQDLVGYTF.

The chain combines TRBV5-4 with TRBJ1-2, with no clear D. V gave up 0 bases and J gave up 0 bases, with 6 bases separating them. Germline assignment: CDR1 SGHNT and CDR2 YYREEE (reference sequence). CDR3 length: 14 residues. CDR3 DNA sequence: TGTGCCAGCAGCTTGGATCGGGCTAACTATGGCTACACCTTC. It encodes CASSLDRANYGYTF.

J is TRBJ2-1 and V is TRBV7-3; possibly TRBD2 for D (6 bases). The V end was cut by 2 bases, the J end by 0 bases, with 8 bases between. The CDR3 contains 15 residues. The V gene's germline CDR1 is SGHTA and CDR2 FQGTGA. The CDR3: CASSLGRDSYNEQFF. CDR3 bases: TGTGCCAGCAGCTTAGGGCGGGACTCCTACAATGAGCAGTTCTTC. Full variable domain (outside the CDR3, taken from reference TRBV7-3 and TRBJ2-1): GAGVSQTPSNKVTEKGKYVELRCDPISGHTALYWYRQSLGQGPEFLIYFQGTGAADDSGLPNDRFFAVRPEGSVSTLKIQRTERGDSAVYLCASSLGRDSYNEQFFGPGTRLTVL.

V usage is TRBV7-3 and J usage is TRBJ1-2; TRBD1 matches 7 bases. Germline V gene lookup returns CDR1 SGHTA and CDR2 FQGTGA. With V trimmed by 5 bases and J by 4 bases, 13 bases remained unmatched. The CDR3 totals 16 residues. The CDR3 DNA is TGTGCCAGCAGCGTACAGGGACAGCTAAGCAGCTATGGCTACACCTTC. Translating gives CASSVQGQLSSYGYTF.

This chain uses TRBV9 with TRBJ1-5; D gene ambiguous. CDR3 length equals 15 residues. The germline V and J ends were trimmed by 7 bases and 13 bases, with 27 bases remaining between them. CDR1 is SGDLS and CDR2 is YYNGEE in the germline V gene. The CDR3 reads CASSRRDQTGERQHF. The CDR3 DNA sequence: TGTGCCAGCTCTCGGAGGGATCAGACTGGTGAACGTCAGCATTTT.

The chain has TRBV27 and TRBJ1-6; 7 nucleotides agree with TRBD1. The V and J ends lost 1 base and 15 bases, in that order; junction bases with no gene match: 6. This CDR3 is 13 amino acids long. Per the germline V gene, CDR1 is MNHEY and CDR2 is SMNVEV (reference sequence). CDR3 residues: CASSLLGGGYLHF. The CDR3 DNA follows: TGTGCCAGCAGTTTATTAGGGGGCGGGTACCTCCACTTT.

This clone was seen a single time. This sequence joins TRBV6-6 and TRBJ2-2; D is unclear. V was clipped by 2 bases and J by 2 bases, with 12 bases between them. Per germline, CDR1 MNHNY and CDR2 SVGAGI (reference sequence). The CDR3 is 16 residues long. This CDR3 reads CASSYDTFLNTGELFF. CDR3 nucleotides: TGTGCCAGCAGTTACGATACATTCTTAAACACCGGGGAGCTGTTTTTT.

The rearrangement links TRBV12-3 or TRBV12-4 to TRBJ2-1; no firm D call. Between the trimmed V and J ends, which lost 6 bases and 5 bases, there was a span of 8 bases. The CDR3 length is 12 residues. The CDR3 is CASSPNNNEQFF. The CDR3 coding sequence is TGTGCCAGCAGCCCTAATAACAATGAGCAGTTCTTC.

The chain carries TRBV30 and TRBJ1-6; TRBD1 is a possible D gene (6 bases). Trimming cost V 7 bases and J 10 bases, with 23 bases left between them. Germline V gene data show CDR1 as GTSNPN and CDR2 as SVGIG (reference sequence). CDR3 length: 15 residues. CDR3 loop: CALFLSGTSNSPLHF. CDR3 bases: TGTGCCTTGTTCCTCTCCGGGACATCCAACTCACCCCTCCACTTT.